The table lists the clone carrying this T cell receptor beta chain with many counts. Its antigen is currently unknown. These data come from a study of T-cell reconstitution after alpha-beta-depleted transplantation in children. Whole-study findings and limits: Several hundred expanded graft clones reportedly were the source of alpha-beta T cells about two months after transplant.

Unique molecular identifiers were used in preparing the TCRbeta library. MiXCR, applied by TCRdb to the PCR reads, yields one record per CDR3 protein. Of 780,000 or so distinct CDR3 sequences detected, about 16% appear once; the ten largest clones hold approximately 5%. This receptor was taken from a male patient younger than 18 who had a stem cell transplant for acute lymphoblastic leukemia, so the T cells may come from the graft donor. This specimen was PBMCs, mostly from graft donor cells, taken 360 days after TCRalphabeta/CD19-depleted stem cell transplant.

The CDR3 loop reads CASSKVTRDSYTYEQYF. The DNA of the CDR3 is TGCGCCAGCAGCAAAGTAACCCGGGACAGCTATACCTACGAGCAGTACTTC. V is TRBV4-1 and J is TRBJ2-7; 7 bases are shared with TRBD1. Germline CDR1 is MGHRA and CDR2 is YSYEKL. V dropped 5 bases and J dropped 2; count of bases not matched to a gene: 15. The CDR3 sequence is 17 residues long.